Listed below are T cell receptor beta chains from one sample, sequenced in a study of naive and memory T cell subsets. Each CDR3 protein is one row after TCRdb ran MiXCR on the UMI-ligation and nested PCR reads. Of some 83,000 distinct CDR3 sequences listed, 10% to 15% were seen once; the top ten hold approximately 0.84%. Sequencing input: central memory CD4+ T cells from blood. These receptors were obtained from a human donor in good health. Both conserved end residues are part of each CDR3. The D gene is left open where the match is weak. Some rows mark clone size as missing; the rest say once, few, many or name a class of expanded clone.

>TRBV28|TRBD1|many|TRBJ2-7
TGTGCCAGCAGTTTAGGGACAGGGGACCTCTACGAGCAGTACTTC
CASSLGTGDLYEQYF
>TRBV5-4|.|few|TRBJ2-7
TGTGCCAGCAGCTTCGCCAGGGTTTTGGGCGAGCAGTACTTC
CASSFARVLGEQYF
>TRBV6-5|.|many|TRBJ1-1
TGTGCCAGCAGTTTGAGTATGAACACTGAAGCTTTCTTT
CASSLSMNTEAFF
>TRBV18|.|many|TRBJ1-4
TGTGCCAGCTCCACCGGAGTAGAAAAACTGTTTTTT
CASSTGVEKLFF
>TRBV7-3|.|.|TRBJ2-3
TGTGCCAGCAGCTTAACAGGGGGAGCTACCACAGATACGCAGTATTTT
CASSLTGGATTDTQYF
>TRBV7-9|.|few|TRBJ2-3
TGTGCCAGCAGCTTAGCGGTCGCGGCAGATAGCACAGATACGCAGTATTTT
CASSLAVAADSTDTQYF
>TRBV3-1|.|.|TRBJ1-1
TGTGCCAGCAGCCAAGCTGCATTAAACACTGAAGCTTTCTTT
CASSQAALNTEAFF
>TRBV7-9|TRBD2|many|TRBJ2-1
TGTGCCAGCAGATTCTATAGCGGGAGGCACAATGAGCAGTTCTTC
CASRFYSGRHNEQFF
>TRBV5-1|TRBD1|.|TRBJ1-4
TGCGCCAGCAGCCCCCAGACAGGGAACTCAGAAAAACTGTTTTTT
CASSPQTGNSEKLFF
>TRBV29-1|TRBD1|few|TRBJ2-1
TGCAGCGTTGGTAACAGGGGTAACTACAATGAGCAGTTCTTC
CSVGNRGNYNEQFF
>TRBV4-2|.|many|TRBJ2-6
TGTGCCAGCAGCCTGGGGGGTTCTGGGGCCAACGTCCTGACTTTC
CASSLGGSGANVLTF
>TRBV20-1|TRBD2|.|TRBJ2-1
TGCAGTGCTAGAATTTTCGCGGGAGTCCATAACAATGAGCAGTTCTTC
CSARIFAGVHNNEQFF
>TRBV12-3/TRBV12-4|TRBD1|few|TRBJ1-5
TGTGCCAGCAGACCTGGGACAGCCCCTGAAGCCCAGCATTTT
CASRPGTAPEAQHF
>TRBV20-1|TRBD1|.|TRBJ1-1
TGCAGTGCTTCCTTGGGACAGCAAAACACTGAAGCTTTCTTT
CSASLGQQNTEAFF
>TRBV5-8|.|few|TRBJ1-2
TGTGCCAGCAGCTTGGAAGGTTTGGGGAGGCTTAATGGCTACACCTTC
CASSLEGLGRLNGYTF
>TRBV28|.|.|TRBJ2-1
TGTGCCAGCAGTCTCCTCCCTGCGGCGGGGAGATACAATGAGCAGTTCTTC
CASSLLPAAGRYNEQFF
>TRBV9|TRBD2|.|TRBJ2-1
TGTGCCAGCAGCTGGGGGGGAAGCTCCTACAATGAGCAGTTCTTC
CASSWGGSSYNEQFF
>TRBV2|.|.|TRBJ1-5
TGTGCCAGCAGTGGGACAGAGAGAAGCAATCAGCCCCAGCATTTT
CASSGTERSNQPQHF
>TRBV4-1|.|many|TRBJ1-2
TGCGCCAGCAGCCAAGACAGGACCGGTATTGGCTACACCTTC
CASSQDRTGIGYTF
>TRBV6-5|TRBD1|.|TRBJ2-7
TGTGCCAGCAGTGTCACAGGGGTTACCGGGTACGAGCAGTACTTC
CASSVTGVTGYEQYF
>TRBV4-1|.|.|TRBJ2-3
TGCGCCAGCAGCCAAGCAGCGCAGTATTTT
CASSQAAQYF
>TRBV9|TRBD1|.|TRBJ2-2
TGTGCCAGCACAAACAGGGGGACGAACACCGGGGAGCTGTTTTTT
CASTNRGTNTGELFF
>TRBV20-1|TRBD1|few|TRBJ2-3
TGCAGTGCAACCGGGACAGGGAGGCCAGATACGCAGTATTTT
CSATGTGRPDTQYF
>TRBV12-3/TRBV12-4|.|.|TRBJ2-7
TGTGCCAGCAGTTTAGCGTTGGCGGGCCTAACAGAAGAGCAGTACTTC
CASSLALAGLTEEQYF
>TRBV6-1|TRBD1|many|TRBJ1-5
TGTGCCAGCAGTACCAGGACAGGGAACAATCAGCCCCAGCATTTT
CASSTRTGNNQPQHF
>TRBV27|TRBD1|many|TRBJ2-7
TGTGCCAGCAGTCTTTCCCCACTTGGACAGGGGGTTACCTACGAGCAGTACTTC
CASSLSPLGQGVTYEQYF
>TRBV18|.|.|TRBJ2-5
TGTGCCAGCTCACCACCGGGTGGCAGGGGATACCAAGAGACCCAGTACTTC
CASSPPGGRGYQETQYF
>TRBV6-2/TRBV6-3|.|.|TRBJ1-1
TGTGCCAGCAGTTTTATGAACACTGAAGCTTTCTTT
CASSFMNTEAFF
>TRBV6-1|.|.|TRBJ1-2
TGTGCCAGCAGTGTTCGTCCGGGTTTCGACTATGGCTACACCTTC
CASSVRPGFDYGYTF
>TRBV4-1|.|few|TRBJ1-2
TGCGCCAGCAGCCAAGGATCGTCAGGGGACGCTAACTATGGCTACACCTTC
CASSQGSSGDANYGYTF
>TRBV20-1|.|few|TRBJ2-5
TGCAGTGCTCCCGAAGACATAAAGTCGACCCAGTACTTC
CSAPEDIKSTQYF
>TRBV7-8|TRBD1|many|TRBJ2-3
TGTGCCAGCAGCAGGGGACAGGGGGCAACAGATACGCAGTATTTT
CASSRGQGATDTQYF
>TRBV5-1|TRBD1|few|TRBJ1-5
TGCGCCAGCAGCTTGGCCTCCCCGGGACAGGGAGGCGGTCAGCCCCAGCATTTT
CASSLASPGQGGGQPQHF
>TRBV20-1|.|many|TRBJ2-1
TGCAGTGCTCGTTCGGGCTCCCGAGGGGACAATGAGCAGTTCTTC
CSARSGSRGDNEQFF
>TRBV20-1|TRBD2|many|TRBJ2-1
TGCAGTGCTTCTCTCCGGCTAGCGGGAGGGGATGAGCAGTTCTTC
CSASLRLAGGDEQFF
>TRBV3-1|TRBD1|.|TRBJ1-5
TGTGCCAGCAGCCCGCGGACAGGGGGCCAGCCCCAGCATTTT
CASSPRTGGQPQHF
>TRBV29-1|TRBD1|many|TRBJ1-5
TGCAGCGCAGAAGGGACAGGGGGCGAGGGGAGACATTTT
CSAEGTGGEGRHF
>TRBV3-1|.|many|TRBJ2-5
TGTGCCAGCAGCCAAGTCGGATATCCGCAAGAGACCCAGTACTTC
CASSQVGYPQETQYF
>TRBV5-1|TRBD2|.|TRBJ2-1
TGCGCCAGCAGCCCTCGGGGGGGTCGCAATGAGCAGTTCTTC
CASSPRGGRNEQFF
>TRBV7-2|.|few|TRBJ1-1
TGTGCCAGCAGCTCCTGGTTCGGGGTCATGAACACTGAAGCTTTCTTT
CASSSWFGVMNTEAFF
>TRBV12-3/TRBV12-4|TRBD1|.|TRBJ1-1
TGTGCCAGCAGTCCCAGTCCGGGACAGGGATATAACACTGAAGCTTTCTTT
CASSPSPGQGYNTEAFF
>TRBV25-1|.|.|TRBJ2-7
TGTGCCAGCAGTGTCGGGACTGGTCCCTACGAGCAGTACTTC
CASSVGTGPYEQYF
>TRBV7-9|.|many|TRBJ1-4
TGTGCCAGCAGCCTAGGGACATGGAATGAAAAACTGTTTTTT
CASSLGTWNEKLFF
>TRBV19|TRBD1|many|TRBJ1-1
TGTGCCAGTAGCATGGACAGGGGAAACACTGAAGCTTTCTTT
CASSMDRGNTEAFF
>TRBV27|.|.|TRBJ2-5
TGTGCCAGCAGCTCGCCAGGATATCAAGAGACCCAGTACTTC
CASSSPGYQETQYF
>TRBV24-1|TRBD1|few|TRBJ2-1
TGTGCCACCAGTGACAACGACAGGGCCAATGAGCAGTTCTTC
CATSDNDRANEQFF
>TRBV6-5|.|.|TRBJ1-3
TGTGCCAGCAGTCTACAGGGAGGGGGAAACACCATATATTTT
CASSLQGGGNTIYF
>TRBV12-3/TRBV12-4|.|.|TRBJ1-1
TGTGCCAGCAGTAGACGCACAGGGAACACTGAAGCTTTCTTT
CASSRRTGNTEAFF
>TRBV7-2|TRBD2|many|TRBJ2-7
TGTGCCAGCAGCTGGAGACTAGCGGGAGCGCTCTACGAGCAGTACTTC
CASSWRLAGALYEQYF
>TRBV5-5|TRBD2|.|TRBJ2-1
TGTGCCAGCAGCACCAAACTAGCGGGAGGGCCGGGCGTCTACAATGAGCAGTTCTTC
CASSTKLAGGPGVYNEQFF
>TRBV28|TRBD1|few|TRBJ1-5
TGTGCCAGCAGTTTCCCTACTCTGGACAGGGGTGGGCATCAGCCCCAGCATTTT
CASSFPTLDRGGHQPQHF
>TRBV6-1|.|many|TRBJ2-6
TGTGCCAGCAACCGACTGACAACAACCTCTGGGGCCAACGTCCTGACTTTC
CASNRLTTTSGANVLTF
>TRBV18|.|.|TRBJ2-7
TGTGCCAGCTCACCAATTAAGGACGAGCAGTACTTC
CASSPIKDEQYF
>TRBV15|.|few|TRBJ1-5
TGTGCCACCAGCAATGGACGGAACAATCAGCCCCAGCATTTT
CATSNGRNNQPQHF
>TRBV27|.|.|TRBJ2-7
TGTGCCAGCAGCCCGGGGTATAGCTCCTACGAGCAGTACTTC
CASSPGYSSYEQYF
>TRBV20-1|TRBD2|few|TRBJ2-7
TGCAGTGCTAGTGTCTTAACTAGCGGGATCGGCGAGCAGTACTTC
CSASVLTSGIGEQYF
>TRBV2|TRBD1|few|TRBJ2-2
TGTGCCAGCTTCTCCGGACAGGGGGGCACCGGGGAGCTGTTTTTT
CASFSGQGGTGELFF
>TRBV6-5|TRBD1|few|TRBJ1-1
TGTGCCAGCCACCGGGACAGGGGGAACACTGAAGCTTTCTTT
CASHRDRGNTEAFF